These T cell receptor beta chains were read from a single sample in a study of cytomegalovirus exposure and HLA in healthy donors. This table comes from immunoSEQ multiplex PCR, and its TCRdb copy is limited to in-frame clones, with some not included. This sample has 85,000 to 100,000 clones, with less than 70% found just once. The sample was PBMCs. The receptor set was obtained from a human donor in good health. Each CDR3 is given with its conserved first and last residue. Fields, in order: J gene, D gene, clone size, V gene, CDR3 DNA, CDR3 protein. A D gene is named only where the DNA matches it firmly. Size tells how often a clone was seen (once, few, many) or the class of an expanded clone, and some rows leave it out.

J: TRBJ2-7
D: -
size: -
V: TRBV5-4
DNA: TGTGCCAGCAGCTTGGGAGGGGGGGGGTACCTGGATTTTTACGAGCAGTACTTC
CDR3: CASSLGGGGYLDFYEQYF

J: TRBJ1-5
D: -
size: -
V: TRBV7-9
DNA: TGTGCCAGCAGCTTAGTAACTGGGGCCGACAATCAGCCCCAGCATTTT
CDR3: CASSLVTGADNQPQHF

J: TRBJ2-1
D: TRBD2
size: -
V: TRBV9
DNA: TGTGCCAGCAGTTTGGGACTAGCAGCCTACAATGAGCAGTTCTTC
CDR3: CASSLGLAAYNEQFF

J: TRBJ2-7
D: -
size: -
V: TRBV2
DNA: TGTGCCAGCAGTGCCCCGACAGGGGAGGGTCTCGAGCAGTACTTC
CDR3: CASSAPTGEGLEQYF

J: TRBJ1-1
D: TRBD1
size: -
V: TRBV27
DNA: TGTGCCAGCAGTCTAGACAGGGGAGGGAGCACTGAAGCTTTCTTT
CDR3: CASSLDRGGSTEAFF

J: TRBJ1-1
D: -
size: -
V: TRBV10-3
DNA: TGTGCCATCAGTGATTCCGGGGACACTGAAGCTTTCTTT
CDR3: CAISDSGDTEAFF

J: TRBJ2-5
D: -
size: -
V: TRBV4-3
DNA: TGCGCCAGCAGCCAAGATTGGGGCAGGGGAGGGGAGACCCAGTACTTC
CDR3: CASSQDWGRGGETQYF

J: TRBJ2-1
D: TRBD1
size: -
V: TRBV7-9
DNA: TGTGCCAGCAGTTTACCCGGGACAGGGTTCAATGAGCAGTTCTTC
CDR3: CASSLPGTGFNEQFF

J: TRBJ2-5
D: TRBD1
size: -
V: TRBV2
DNA: TGTGCCAGCGATCAAACAGTGGACAGGGGGTGGGGAGAGACCCAGTACTTC
CDR3: CASDQTVDRGWGETQYF

J: TRBJ2-5
D: -
size: -
V: TRBV5-1
DNA: TGCGCCAGCAGCGGTACTCAGGGTGAGACCCAGTACTTC
CDR3: CASSGTQGETQYF

J: TRBJ2-3
D: TRBD2
size: few
V: TRBV7-2
DNA: TGTGCCAGCAGCCTCAGCGGGGGGGATGATACGCAGTATTTT
CDR3: CASSLSGGDDTQYF

J: TRBJ1-4
D: TRBD1
size: -
V: TRBV2
DNA: TGTGCCAGCAGGAGTGGACAGGGGTATGAAAAACTGTTTTTT
CDR3: CASRSGQGYEKLFF